These 14 T cell receptor beta chains came from one sample sequenced in a study of beta chain features in type 1 diabetes. Reverse transcription of all isolated RNA meant that expressed TCRB transcripts were sequenced. Using immunoSEQ multiplex PCR, the repertoire was profiled, and TCRdb retains in-frame clones only, with some absent. The sample lists hundreds of thousands of clones; roughly an eighth were seen once. The material sequenced was naive CD4+ T cells from blood. The receptors here all came from a man aged 18-30 years in good health.

The DNA for the CDR3 is TGTGCCAGCAGTGGGGGAGGGACGACTCGGCCCCAGCATTTT. It encodes CASSGGGTTRPQHF. This rearrangement joins TRBV2 to TRBJ1-5; TRBD1 might be the D (5 bases). Trimming pared 4 bases from V and 9 bases from J, leaving 16 bases between. The germline V gene encodes CDR1 SNHLY and CDR2 FYNNEI. The CDR3 extends over 14 amino acids.

The chain combines TRBV4-2 with TRBJ2-1; D perhaps matches TRBD2 (6 bases). The germline gives CDR1 LGHNA, CDR2 YNFKEQ. V lost 4 bases and J lost 7, with 17 bases in between. The CDR3 consists of 15 residues. The CDR3 protein is CASSPGTSEGNEQFF. DNA for the CDR3: TGTGCCAGCAGCCCCGGGACTTCCGAGGGGAATGAGCAGTTCTTC.

The J gene is TRBJ1-2, the V gene TRBV7-9; possibly TRBD1 for D (5 bases). The V gene lost 1 base and the J gene lost 4 bases, with 13 bases spanning the gap. CDR1 SEHNR and CDR2 FQNEAQ come from the germline V gene (reference sequence). The CDR3 is 15 residues long. CDR3 nucleotides: TGTGCCAGCAGCTTAGATTACGGACACGGCTATGGCTACACCTTC. Protein sequence: CASSLDYGHGYGYTF.

This clone was found a few times. The rearrangement links TRBV6-5 to TRBJ1-3; tentative D call: TRBD1 (6 bases). The germline V and J ends were trimmed by 6 bases and 1 base, with 13 bases remaining between them. Germline CDR1 MNHEY, CDR2 SVGAGI. The CDR3 has 15 amino acids. The CDR3 spells CASSRNRVSGNTIYF. CDR3 DNA: TGTGCCAGCAGCCGAAACAGGGTATCTGGAAACACCATATATTTT.

V usage is TRBV9 and J usage is TRBJ2-3, with 8 bases that match TRBD1. J was trimmed by 4 bases and V by 0 bases; bases with no gene match: 7. The CDR3 contains 16 residues. CDR1 is SGDLS, CDR2 YYNGEE, per germline. CDR3 amino acids: CASSVGTGFAADTQYF. The CDR3 region has the DNA TGTGCCAGCAGCGTAGGGACAGGGTTCGCCGCAGATACGCAGTATTTT.

There are a few counts of this clone. This CDR3 is CASSQDRATYNEQFF. Written as DNA, the CDR3 is TGCGCCAGCAGCCAGGACAGGGCTACCTACAATGAGCAGTTCTTC. This chain joins TRBV4-3 and TRBJ2-1; 8 bases fit TRBD1. The V gene end was trimmed by 3 bases and the J gene end by 2 bases; junction bases not matched to a gene: 3. CDR3 length: 15 amino acids. Germline V gives CDR1 LGHNA, CDR2 YSLEER.

This clone has more than one count but fewer than ten. This sequence joins TRBV6-5 and TRBJ1-1, with 7 bases aligning to TRBD1. The CDR3 length is 15 residues. After removal of 4 bases from V and 5 bases from J, the junction contained 10 bases not matched to a gene. The germline gives CDR1 MNHEY, CDR2 SVGAGI. As DNA, the CDR3 is TGTGCCAGCAGTTCGGAGGGGGCGAGGGGGACTGAAGCTTTCTTT. Encoded protein: CASSSEGARGTEAFF.

This clone appeared a few times. V and J are TRBV15 and TRBJ2-3; 7 bases map to TRBD2. The CDR3 has 18 residues. Germline V lookup: CDR1 LNHNV, CDR2 YYDKDF (reference sequence). V dropped 0 bases and J dropped 2; count of bases not matched to a gene: 11. The CDR3 region is CATSRDLARREPTDTQYF. The CDR3 DNA follows: TGTGCCACCAGCAGAGATCTTGCCCGGCGGGAGCCCACAGATACGCAGTATTTT.

This clone was observed a handful of times. This chain links TRBV7-8 with TRBJ2-2, with a weak D call TRBD1 (5 bases). V lost 5 bases, J lost 6 bases, and 16 bases lay in between. The germline gives CDR1 SGHVS, CDR2 FQNEAQ. The CDR3 contains 15 residues. CDR3 sequence (DNA): TGTGCCAGCAGCGGCGGCACAGGAGACGCCGGGGAGCTGTTTTTT. This translates into CASSGGTGDAGELFF.

The CDR3 coding sequence is TGTGCCAGCAGTAAGGACAGGGGATACGACAATGAGCAGTTCTTC. This translates into CASSKDRGYDNEQFF. The chain employs TRBV27 and TRBJ2-1, with TRBD1 matching over 9 bases. V was pared by 5 bases and J by 5 bases, with 7 bases of the junction left unmatched. This CDR3 is 15 amino acids long. Germline V CDR1 and CDR2: MNHEY, SMNVEV (reference sequence).

This clone was observed a few times. The V and J genes are TRBV11-2 and TRBJ2-1; D is possibly TRBD2 (6 bases). This CDR3 has 13 amino acids. Germline V gene data show CDR1 as SGHAT and CDR2 as FQNNGV. The germline V and J ends were trimmed by 9 bases and 9 bases, with 18 bases remaining between them. For the CDR3, the DNA is TGTGCCAGTGGGGGGACCTACGGGGGTGAGCAGTTCTTC. It encodes CASGGTYGGEQFF.

The rearrangement uses TRBV29-1 and TRBJ2-3; 9 bases match TRBD2. After removal of 7 bases from V and 1 base from J, the junction contained 3 bases not matched to a gene. Germline lookup yields CDR1 SQVTM and CDR2 ANQGSEA. The length of the CDR3 is 13 residues. As DNA, the CDR3 is TGCAGCGGCGGGAGGGCCGGCACAGATACGCAGTATTTT. This codes for CSGGRAGTDTQYF.

The V gene is TRBV7-2, the J gene TRBJ2-1; 11 bases are a match to TRBD2. Trimming at V came to 5 bases and at J to 4 bases, leaving 4 bases not matched to a gene. The CDR3 runs 15 residues. Germline lookup yields CDR1 SGHTA and CDR2 FQGNSA. The CDR3 DNA reads as TGTGCCAGCAGCCGGACTAGCGGGCCGTACAATGAGCAGTTCTTC. Protein: CASSRTSGPYNEQFF. Full variable domain (remainder filled in from reference TRBV7-2 and TRBJ2-1): GAGVSQSPSNKVTEKGKDVELRCDPISGHTALYWYRQSLGQGLEFLIYFQGNSAPDKSGLPSDRFSAERTGGSVSTLTIQRTQQEDSAVYLCASSRTSGPYNEQFFGPGTRLTVL.

The V call is TRBV7-3, the J call TRBJ2-3; 9 bases fit TRBD2. V lost 2 bases and J lost 6; bases outside the gene matches: 9. The germline CDR1 and CDR2 sequences are SGHTA and FQGTGA. The CDR3 sequence is 16 residues long. CDR3 residues: CASSLVGGGAGDTQYF. The CDR3 DNA sequence: TGTGCCAGCAGCTTAGTCGGCGGGGGGGCTGGGGATACGCAGTATTTT. Combining the CDR3 with reference TRBV7-3 and TRBJ2-3 gives the whole variable domain GAGVSQTPSNKVTEKGKYVELRCDPISGHTALYWYRQSLGQGPEFLIYFQGTGAADDSGLPNDRFFAVRPEGSVSTLKIQRTERGDSAVYLCASSLVGGGAGDTQYFGPGTRLTVL.